The clone carrying this T cell receptor (beta chain) has only a few counts. Its antigen is as yet unknown. The CDR3 runs 13 residues. CDR1 is SEHNR and CDR2 is FQNEAQ in the germline V gene (reference sequence). The V gene lost 7 bases and the J gene lost 1 base, with 10 bases spanning the gap. TCRdb itself ran the 5' RACE reads through MiXCR, one entry per CDR3 protein. Of hundreds of thousands of distinct CDR3 sequences in the sample, 8.6% were seen once. The data were taken from a study of identical twins. Study-wide results and caveats: Insertion counts were lower in abundant cord blood beta clonotypes, a trend that memory repertoires did not show.

These data were also filed under a second study, of yellow fever vaccine responses in identical twins.

The chain joins TRBV7-9 to TRBJ1-2; TRBD1 is a possible D gene (5 bases). This TCR was recovered from a woman under 30 in good health. The specimen sequenced was PBMCs. DNA for the CDR3: TGTGCCAGCACCTCGACAGATAACTATGGCTACACCTTC. Encoded protein: CASTSTDNYGYTF.